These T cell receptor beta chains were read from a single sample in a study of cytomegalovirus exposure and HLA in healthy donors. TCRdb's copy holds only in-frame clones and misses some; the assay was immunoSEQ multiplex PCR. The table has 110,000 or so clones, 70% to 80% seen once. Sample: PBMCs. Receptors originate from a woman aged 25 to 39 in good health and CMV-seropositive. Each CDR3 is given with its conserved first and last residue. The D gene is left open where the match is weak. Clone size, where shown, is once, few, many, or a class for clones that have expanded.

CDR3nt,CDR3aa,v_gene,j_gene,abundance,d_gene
TGTGCCAGCAGGACAGGGGGCACTGAAGCTTTCTTT,CASRTGGTEAFF,TRBV6-1,TRBJ1-1,.,TRBD1
TGTGCCAGCAGGGAGGGGACTAAGCAGTTCTTC,CASREGTKQFF,TRBV5-4,TRBJ2-1,.,TRBD2
TGCGCCAGCAGCTTGTTGGGGACAGGGGGCGTGACAGGAGGGTTTGATAACTATGGCTACACCTTC,CASSLLGTGGVTGGFDNYGYTF,TRBV5-1,TRBJ1-2,.,TRBD1
TGTGCCTGGAGCATTAACACTGAAGCTTTCTTT,CAWSINTEAFF,TRBV30,TRBJ1-1,.,.
TGTGCCAGCAGCCAATTGAGTGGGCCCCAAGAGACCCAGTACTTC,CASSQLSGPQETQYF,TRBV14,TRBJ2-5,.,.
TGTGCCAGCAGCGCTACGGGGGCGGGACTAGCGGGTACAGAGACCCAGTACTTC,CASSATGAGLAGTETQYF,TRBV7-3,TRBJ2-5,once,TRBD2
TGTGCCAGCAGCCCCTCACGGGGCTATGGCTACACCTTC,CASSPSRGYGYTF,TRBV6-5,TRBJ1-2,.,.
TGTGCCAGCAGCACGACCGGGACTTGGGGAGAGACCCAGTACTTC,CASSTTGTWGETQYF,TRBV7-3,TRBJ2-5,.,.
TGTGCCGGTGACAGGGGCCCAGGGGCCCTCCACTTT,CAGDRGPGALHF,TRBV30,TRBJ1-6,.,TRBD1
TGCGCCAGCAGCGAAGGAGGGGACAATCAGCCCCAGCATTTT,CASSEGGDNQPQHF,TRBV5-1,TRBJ1-5,few,.
TGCGCCAGCAGCCAAGACAGCCCGGGACAGGGGGCCTATGGCTACACCTTC,CASSQDSPGQGAYGYTF,TRBV4-1,TRBJ1-2,few,TRBD1
TGTGCCAGTAGAAGGGACAGGTTATCCTACGAGCAGTACTTC,CASRRDRLSYEQYF,TRBV19,TRBJ2-7,.,TRBD1
TGTGCCAGCACAACCCGGGGGGGTAATAGCAATCAGCCCCAGCATTTT,CASTTRGGNSNQPQHF,TRBV6-6,TRBJ1-5,.,.
TGTGCCGAAGCGGCCGTTAGCACAGATACGCAGTATTTT,CAEAAVSTDTQYF,TRBV2,TRBJ2-3,.,.
TGTGGGGCAGTATCCACAGATACGCAGTATTTT,CGAVSTDTQYF,TRBV7-9,TRBJ2-3,.,.
TGTGTTAGCAAGGAGGAGGCGGCCTACGAGCAGTACTTC,CVSKEEAAYEQYF,TRBV2,TRBJ2-7,.,.
TGCGCCAGCAGCCAGCGTACTTTAGGAGGGACTAGCACAGATACGCAGTATTTT,CASSQRTLGGTSTDTQYF,TRBV4-1,TRBJ2-3,.,.
TGTGCCTGGAGTGTAGGGTTGACTAGCGGGAGGGCGACCTACGAGCAGTACTTC,CAWSVGLTSGRATYEQYF,TRBV30,TRBJ2-7,once,TRBD2
TGTGCCAGCAGTTCACATGAGAACACTGAAGCTTTCTTT,CASSSHENTEAFF,TRBV6-6,TRBJ1-1,few,.
TGTGCCAGCAGCTTGTACAGGGGGCACACTGAAGCTTTCTTT,CASSLYRGHTEAFF,TRBV5-6,TRBJ1-1,.,TRBD1
TGTGCTAGCAGCCACCCTATGGAAGAGACCCAGTACTTC,CASSHPMEETQYF,TRBV7-7,TRBJ2-5,.,.
TGTGCCAGCAGCTTATGGGACTCACGCACAGATACGCAGTATTTT,CASSLWDSRTDTQYF,TRBV7-3,TRBJ2-3,.,.
TGTGCCAGCAGTGGACAGAATAATTCACCCCTCCACTTT,CASSGQNNSPLHF,TRBV25-1,TRBJ1-6,.,.
TGTGCCAGCAATTCCGGGGACAGGGGGCTCGGAAACACCATATATTTT,CASNSGDRGLGNTIYF,TRBV9,TRBJ1-3,.,TRBD1
TGTGCCAGCAGCTTGTATTCGACAACTCTCACAGATACGCAGTATTTT,CASSLYSTTLTDTQYF,TRBV5-6,TRBJ2-3,.,.
TGTGCCAGCAGTGATGGAGCGGGGGGTGCAGATACGCAGTATTTT,CASSDGAGGADTQYF,TRBV6-1,TRBJ2-3,.,TRBD2
TGTGCCTGGAGTGTAAGAAGGACTAGCGGGGGGGCCAGAGAGACCCAGTACTTC,CAWSVRRTSGGARETQYF,TRBV30,TRBJ2-5,.,TRBD2
TGCGCCAGCAGCCGAGTGAGGCAGGGGCTACCCTCTGGGGCCAACGTCCTGACTTTC,CASSRVRQGLPSGANVLTF,TRBV4-1,TRBJ2-6,.,.
TGTGCCAGCAGCTTAGACAGGGTTGGCTACACCTTC,CASSLDRVGYTF,TRBV7-9,TRBJ1-2,.,.
TGTGCCAGCAGTTACTCTCGGAGCTCCTATAATTCACCCCTCCACTTT,CASSYSRSSYNSPLHF,TRBV6-5,TRBJ1-6,.,.
TGTGCCAGCAGTTACTCGGGCGCCCTCAATCAGCCCCAGCATTTT,CASSYSGALNQPQHF,TRBV6-6,TRBJ1-5,.,.
TGTGCCTGGAGGATAGGGGGCGAGGCTTTCTTT,CAWRIGGEAFF,TRBV30,TRBJ1-1,.,TRBD1
TGTGCCTGGAGTGTCGGTGCGGGTGAAAATGAGCAGTTCTTC,CAWSVGAGENEQFF,TRBV30,TRBJ2-1,.,.
TGCGCCAGCAGCACCGGGATTTCTTACGAGCAGTACTTC,CASSTGISYEQYF,TRBV5-1,TRBJ2-7,.,.
TGCAGCGCCGGGACAGGGCTCGACACTGAAGCTTTCTTT,CSAGTGLDTEAFF,TRBV29-1,TRBJ1-1,.,TRBD1
TGTGCCAGCAGCGTAGCCCTTAGCTCTGGGGCCAACGTCCTGACTTTC,CASSVALSSGANVLTF,TRBV11-1,TRBJ2-6,.,.
TGTGCCAGCAGACCTTCCGGAGGAGAAACCCAGTACTTC,CASRPSGGETQYF,TRBV7-3,TRBJ2-5,.,.
TGTGCCAGCAGTGAAGTGTCAGGGGGGAGCACAGATACGCAGTATTTT,CASSEVSGGSTDTQYF,TRBV6-1,TRBJ2-3,.,.
TGTGCCAGCAGCTTCCGACTAGCGGGATCCGGGGAGCTGTTTTTT,CASSFRLAGSGELFF,TRBV7-8,TRBJ2-2,.,TRBD2
TGCGCCAGCAGCTTGGGAACTAGCGCACTCTCCTACGAGCAGTACTTC,CASSLGTSALSYEQYF,TRBV5-1,TRBJ2-7,few,TRBD2
TGTGCCAGCAGCCCCCCATCGGAGTCGGCTGAAGCTTTCTTT,CASSPPSESAEAFF,TRBV11-3,TRBJ1-1,.,.
TGTGCCAGCAGCTTAGTAGGTGGGGGGAATGAGCAGTTCTTC,CASSLVGGGNEQFF,TRBV7-3,TRBJ2-1,once,.
TGTGCCAGCTCACCTTTCCGACTACAGGATACGCAGTATTTT,CASSPFRLQDTQYF,TRBV18,TRBJ2-3,.,.
TGTGCCAGCAGCTCGGGGGGGGGCAGTGGCTACACCTTC,CASSSGGGSGYTF,TRBV7-3,TRBJ1-2,few,.
TGCGCCAGCAGCCAACGGGGGCTAGCGGGACCCATTTTATCCGTTTACGAGCAGTACTTC,CASSQRGLAGPILSVYEQYF,TRBV4-1,TRBJ2-7,.,TRBD2
TGTGCCAGCAGCCAAGTGGGGGCCACAAATGGCTACACCTTC,CASSQVGATNGYTF,TRBV14,TRBJ1-2,.,.
TGTGCCAGCAGTCCCCCTTATAATTCACCCCTCCACTTT,CASSPPYNSPLHF,TRBV4-2,TRBJ1-6,.,.
TGTGCCAGCAGCGTTGGCGGGACGCCCGGGGAGCTGTTTTTT,CASSVGGTPGELFF,TRBV9,TRBJ2-2,.,.
TGTGCCAGTTGGGACTTTAGCAATCAGCCCCAGCATTTT,CASWDFSNQPQHF,TRBV19,TRBJ1-5,few,.
TGTTCTAGCAAGCAGAACGCGGCATACGAGCAGTACTTC,CSSKQNAAYEQYF,TRBV2,TRBJ2-7,few,.
TGTGCCAGCAGCGGGAGAGGAGGCGCCTACGAGCAGTACTTC,CASSGRGGAYEQYF,TRBV9,TRBJ2-7,few,.
TGTGCCAGCAGTTACGCAGGGGTTGGCTACACCTTC,CASSYAGVGYTF,TRBV6-5,TRBJ1-2,.,.
TGTGCCAGCAGTCTAAATAGCGGGAGGGTCTACGAGCAGTACTTC,CASSLNSGRVYEQYF,TRBV6-1,TRBJ2-7,.,TRBD2